At least ten counts were recorded for the clone carrying this T cell receptor (beta chain). This sample is drawn from a study of human T cells and chemical hapten exposure. A single record per CDR3 protein comes from TCRdb applying MiXCR to the RACE reads. The repertoire holds about 82,000 distinct CDR3 sequences, with 13% as singletons. The CDR3 has 16 residues. Germline CDR1 is SGHVS and CDR2 is FQNEAQ. V was pared by 1 base and J by 7 bases, with 17 bases between. Time point: patch test 3, about 24 weeks after DPC sensitization. Noted treatment: therapeutic diphenylcyclopropenone sensitization with weekly scalp DPC.

The receptor comes from a woman in her fifties or sixties with alopecia areata. Some clones in this sample may be carry-over from other donors' samples. This rearrangement joins TRBV7-8 to TRBJ1-5; D is unresolved. The specimen was whole blood, collected in connection with sensitization to the hapten diphenylcyclopropenone (DPC). The DNA of the CDR3 is TGTGCCAGCAGCTTAGTCTCGGCCCTTCCGGGACAGCCCCAGCATTTT. Its translation: CASSLVSALPGQPQHF.